This passage covers 20 T cell receptor beta chains from one sample sequenced in a study of T cells in women clearing cervical HPV infection. The data were produced by immunoSEQ multiplex PCR, yet TCRdb's version contains in-frame clones alone and is incomplete. This table lists around 30,000 clones. Input material: blood buffy coat. These TCRs come from a woman between 18 and 75 years old with a cervical HPV16 infection that either progressed to CIN3+ or cleared (not recorded which).

As for this clone: The CDR3 end falls 3 residues outside the read, so it is completed with the germline J gene. Other DNA sequences from this sample encode an identical CDR3 as well. J is TRBJ2-7 and V is TRBV18, with 13 bases aligning to TRBD2. Losses at the gene ends were 3 bases for V and 4 bases for J; bases not matched to a gene: 6. Germline CDR1 reads KGHSH; CDR2 reads LQKENI. The CDR3 runs 16 residues. The part of the CDR3 DNA that was read is TGTGCCAGCTCACCCCCGGGACTAGCGGGGTCATACGAG. It yields the protein CASSPPGLAGSYE. The CDR3 reads in full as CASSPPGLAGSYEQYF. Supplemented by reference TRBV18 and TRBJ2-7, the full variable domain reads NAGVMQNPRHLVRRRGQEARLRCSPMKGHSHVYWYRQLPEEGLKFMVYLQKENIIDESGMPKERFSAEFPKEGPSILRIQQVVRGDSAAYFCASSPPGLAGSYEQYFGPGTRLTVT.

With respect to this clone: The CDR3 goes on 3 residues after the read ends, and that part is filled in from the germline J gene. This chain joins TRBV7-3 and TRBJ2-3, with TRBD2 matching over 9 bases. The CDR3 runs to 16 residues. The V gene end was trimmed by 1 base and the J gene end by 3 bases; junction bases not matched to a gene: 5. From germline, CDR1 is SGHTA and CDR2 FQGTGA. CDR3 protein: CASSLIGSGGTDTQYF. The part of the CDR3 DNA that was read is TGTGCCAGCAGCTTAATTGGTAGCGGGGGAACAGATACG. The full variable domain, with the rest looked up from reference TRBV7-3 and TRBJ2-3, is GAGVSQTPSNKVTEKGKYVELRCDPISGHTALYWYRQSLGQGPEFLIYFQGTGAADDSGLPNDRFFAVRPEGSVSTLKIQRTERGDSAVYLCASSLIGSGGTDTQYFGPGTRLTVL.

Concerning this clone: Sequence at one end of the junction differs from germline and may be a read error. The read ends 3 residues before the CDR3 terminus; that terminus is restored from the germline J gene. Other DNA sequences in the sample encode the same CDR3. The rearrangement links TRBV18 to TRBJ1-3; D call uncertain. The CDR3 is made up of 16 amino acids. Per the germline V gene, CDR1 is KGHSH and CDR2 is LQKENI. The CDR3 DNA, read in part, is TGTGCCAGCTCACACACTGAGGGCCGCTCAGGAAACACA. Amino acids: CASSHTEGRSGNT. The CDR3 in full is CASSHTEGRSGNTIYF.

CDR3 amino acids: CASSEKPQGLVEKTQYF. The sequenced part of the CDR3 DNA is TGTGCCAGTAGTGAAAAGCCTCAGGGACTGGTAGAGAAGACG. This sequence joins TRBV19 and TRBJ2-3; TRBD2 might be the D (6 bases). The read stops 3 residues short of the end of the CDR3; the missing end is completed from the germline J gene. The CDR3 covers 17 residues. The germline gives CDR1 LNHDA, CDR2 SQIVND (reference sequence).

On this clone itself: The CDR3 end falls 3 residues outside the read, so it is completed with the germline J gene. The chain employs TRBV19 and TRBJ1-2, with 7 positions matching TRBD1. Per the germline V gene, CDR1 is LNHDA and CDR2 is SQIVND (reference sequence). The CDR3 length is 13 residues. Germline trimming cut 6 bases from V and 6 bases from J; bases unmatched to any gene: 7. CDR3 DNA, as far as it was read: TGTGCCAGTAGGGGGGCAGGGGGAGATGGC. Amino acids: CASRGAGGDG. In full, the CDR3 reads CASRGAGGDGYTF.

Comments on this clone: The CDR3 extends 3 residues past the end of the read, so its final part is completed from the germline J gene. The genes are TRBV29-1 and TRBJ2-1; D might be TRBD2 (6 bases). The CDR3 covers 14 residues. Germline CDR1 SQVTM, CDR2 ANQGSEA. Trimming removed 4 bases at V and 0 bases at J, with 10 bases between. The CDR3 here is CSVARTNSYNEQFF. Partial CDR3 DNA: TGCAGCGTTGCCCGGACTAACTCCTACAATGAG.

CDR3 DNA (partial): TGTGCCATCAGTGAGTATGTTTCCCAGCGGGGGGCCTTAAGGACAGATACG. Translating it yields CAISEYVSQRGALRTDT. The CDR3 as a whole reads CAISEYVSQRGALRTDTQYF. The V call is TRBV10-3, the J call TRBJ2-3; TRBD2 matches at 9 bases. Read data end 3 residues before the CDR3 end; the end is taken from the germline J gene. V dropped 1 base and J dropped 3; count of bases not matched to a gene: 17. Per the germline V gene, CDR1 is ENHRY and CDR2 is SYGVKD. The CDR3 loop spans 20 amino acids.

CDR3 DNA, as far as it was read: TGTGCCAGCAGCCGAGACAGGGGTGAAAAA. It specifies CASSRDRGEK. The whole CDR3 protein is CASSRDRGEKLFF. V and J are TRBV7-8 and TRBJ1-4; 8 nucleotides match TRBD1. Read coverage stops 3 residues before the CDR3 terminus; the germline J gene supplies the remainder. Germline CDR1 reads SGHVS; CDR2 reads FQNEAQ. J gave up 7 bases and V 5 bases, and 3 bases lay outside the gene matches. The CDR3 loop spans 13 amino acids.

The CDR3 reads CATSDPTWTGANTGELFF. Partial CDR3 DNA: TGTGCCACCAGTGACCCAACCTGGACAGGGGCGAACACCGGGGAG. This rearrangement joins TRBV24-1 to TRBJ2-2, with 9 bases fitting TRBD1. The observed sequence ends 3 residues before the CDR3 terminus, with the missing tail filled in from the germline J gene. Per germline, CDR1 KGHDR and CDR2 SFDVKD. The V segment lost 4 bases and the J segment 0 bases; nucleotides outside the gene matches: 8. The CDR3 covers 18 residues.

About this clone: The read stops 3 residues short of the end of the CDR3; the missing end is completed from the germline J gene. This rearrangement joins TRBV20-1 to TRBJ2-1; D possibly corresponds to TRBD2 (5 bases). The ends were cut back, 1 base at V and 3 bases at J, with 10 bases in the middle. The CDR3 has 14 residues. Germline CDR1 reads DFQATT; CDR2 reads SNEGSKA (reference sequence). Incomplete CDR3 DNA: TGCAGTGCTAGAGGTAGCGAAATCTACAATGAG. Translated: CSARGSEIYNE. The whole CDR3 sequence is CSARGSEIYNEQFF.

CDR3 DNA, as far as it was read: TGTGCCAGCAGTGACCCAACTAATGAAAAG. Translating gives CASSDPTNEK. The complete CDR3 sequence is CASSDPTNEKLFF. The chain combines TRBV2 with TRBJ2-2; D gene ambiguous. The missing CDR3 end, 3 residues past where the read stops, is filled in from the germline J gene. The CDR3 is 13 residues long. CDR1 is SNHLY and CDR2 is FYNNEI in the germline V gene.

Notes on this clone: The DNA ends 3 residues before the CDR3 does, and the rest of the CDR3 is filled in from the germline J gene. The chain carries TRBV5-1 and TRBJ1-2; D gene uncertain. The CDR3 has 13 residues. Looked up from germline, CDR1 is SGHRS and CDR2 is YFSETQ. The sequenced CDR3 bases are TGCGCCAGCAGCGCACAGCCCTACAATGAC. This codes for CASSAQPYND. The full CDR3 protein is CASSAQPYNDYTF.

Turning to this clone: The read halts 3 residues ahead of the CDR3 end, with the missing end drawn from the germline J gene. The chain has TRBV6-2 or TRBV6-3 and TRBJ1-1; weak D call: TRBD1 (5 bases). There are 16 residues in the CDR3. Germline loops: CDR1 MNHEY, CDR2 SVGEGT. V was clipped by 0 bases and J by 2 bases, with 13 bases between them. The part of the CDR3 DNA that was read is TGTGCCAGCAGTTACTCACCGGAGGGGTTTAACACTGAA. Its protein product is CASSYSPEGFNTE. Given in full, the CDR3 is CASSYSPEGFNTEAFF.

As to this clone: Read sequence stops 3 residues before the CDR3 end, and the germline J gene provides the missing end. The V gene is TRBV23-1, the J gene TRBJ2-1; 7 bases agree with TRBD2. TRBV23-1 is flagged as an ORF with uncertain function. Trimming took 8 bases from V and 4 from J; bases not matched to a gene: 17. The CDR3 sequence is 17 residues long. The chain's CDR3 is CASVSRPLADLYNEQFF. CDR3 DNA (partial): TGCGCCAGCGTTTCCCGCCCCCTAGCGGACCTTTACAATGAG.

Remarks on this clone: The read ends 3 residues before the CDR3 terminus; that terminus is restored from the germline J gene. This sequence joins TRBV7-3 and TRBJ2-2; 7 bases align to TRBD2. There are 15 residues in the CDR3. Germline lookup yields CDR1 SGHTA and CDR2 FQGTGA. With V trimmed by 5 bases and J by 5 bases, 8 bases remained unmatched. CDR3 bases read: TGTGCCAGCAGCCTCCAGCGGGGAGGAACCGGGGAG. Translation gives CASSLQRGGTGE. The whole CDR3 protein is CASSLQRGGTGELFF.

A remark on this clone: Sequencing ends 3 residues short of the CDR3 end; the germline J gene provides the rest. This rearrangement joins TRBV20-1 to TRBJ2-3; D gene ambiguous. Trimming took off 6 bases at V and 2 bases at J, with 15 bases between the two ends. This CDR3 has 14 residues. Germline CDR1 reads DFQATT; CDR2 reads SNEGSKA (reference sequence). CDR3 sequence reads: CSARPYANTDTQYF. CDR3 DNA, as far as it was read: TGCAGTGCCCGTCCGTATGCGAACACAGATACG.

In the case of this clone: The read falls 3 residues short of the CDR3 end, and the missing part is taken from the germline J gene. The J gene is TRBJ1-1, the V gene TRBV5-8, with D possibly TRBD1 on 5 matching bases. In germline, CDR1 is SGHTS, CDR2 YDEGEE. This CDR3 region has 14 residues. Trimming removed 1 base at V and 4 bases at J, with 11 bases between. The CDR3 bases that were read are TGTGCCAGCAGCTTGAAACAGGTCTTCACTGAA. Translated, it gives CASSLKQVFTE. The whole CDR3 protein reads CASSLKQVFTEAFF.

Comment on this clone: The CDR3 end lies 3 residues beyond the end of the read and is filled in from the germline J gene. V and J are TRBV28 and TRBJ2-7; possibly TRBD1 for D (6 bases). The length of the CDR3 is 13 residues. The V end lost 6 bases, the J end lost 2 bases, and 11 bases lay between the germline ends. Germline V gene sequence: CDR1 MDHEN, CDR2 SYDVKM. The sequenced CDR3 bases are TGTGCCAGCAGATCCGGACAGCCCTACGAG. Translated: CASRSGQPYE. The full CDR3 protein is CASRSGQPYEQYF.

The part of the CDR3 DNA that was read is TGTGCCAGCAGCCAGGAGGACAGGCCCACCTACAATGAG. Encoded protein: CASSQEDRPTYNE. The CDR3 as a whole reads CASSQEDRPTYNEQFF. This chain uses TRBV4-2 with TRBJ2-1; 7 nucleotides align to TRBD1. Read sequence stops 3 residues before the CDR3 end, and the germline J gene provides the missing end. From germline, CDR1 is LGHNA and CDR2 YNFKEQ. CDR3 length equals 16 residues. The ends lost 3 bases at V and 2 bases at J; junction bases unmatched: 7.

Partial CDR3 DNA: TGTGCCAGCTCACCACCCGGGACTAGCGGGGTGGAGACG. It yields the protein CASSPPGTSGVET. The whole CDR3 sequence reads CASSPPGTSGVETQYF. This chain uses TRBV18 with TRBJ2-3; 13 positions match TRBD2. The CDR3 goes on 3 residues after the read ends, and that part is filled in from the germline J gene. Germline assignment: CDR1 KGHSH and CDR2 LQKENI. The CDR3 is 16 amino acids.